One and the same sample provided the 14 T cell receptor beta chains below, sequenced in a study of cytomegalovirus exposure and HLA in healthy donors. Amplification used 60 Vbeta primers and 13 Jbeta primers. Assay: immunoSEQ multiplex PCR; the TCRdb copy retains only in-frame clones and omits some. The sample lists around 130,000 clones, around 75% occurring once. The sequenced sample consisted of PBMCs. The receptors here all came from a woman aged 25 to 39 in good health and CMV-seronegative.

The V gene is TRBV6-1, the J gene TRBJ2-7; D perhaps matches TRBD1 (6 bases). In germline, CDR1 is MNHNS, CDR2 SASEGT. With 6 bases removed from V and 1 base from J, the gap between germline ends came to 7 bases. This CDR3 comprises 12 residues. Here the CDR3 DNA reads TGTGCCAGCAGGACAGGTTCCTACGAGCAGTACTTC. It encodes CASRTGSYEQYF.

This clone was counted a single time. The chain is built from TRBV30 and TRBJ1-2, with D unresolved. Germline-derived CDR1 and CDR2 are GTSNPN and SVGIG (reference sequence). This CDR3 region has 12 residues. The germline V and J ends were trimmed by 5 bases and 4 bases, with 11 bases remaining between them. CDR3 residues: CAWEEEAYGYTF. The CDR3 nucleotides read TGTGCCTGGGAAGAGGAAGCCTATGGCTACACCTTC.

The rearrangement uses TRBV7-9 and TRBJ1-4, with 7 bases identical to TRBD1. The CDR3 has 15 amino acids. With 8 bases clipped from V and 5 bases from J, the junction kept 11 bases outside the gene matches. Germline V gene lookup returns CDR1 SEHNR and CDR2 FQNEAQ (reference sequence). The CDR3 DNA reads as TGTGCCAGCGCCGAGGGAAGGGGGCGAAATGAAAAACTGTTTTTT. Amino acids: CASAEGRGRNEKLFF. Drawing the rest from reference TRBV7-9 and TRBJ1-4, the complete variable domain is DTGVSQNPRHKITKRGQNVTFRCDPISEHNRLYWYRQTLGQGPEFLTYFQNEAQLEKSRLLSDRFSAERPKGSFSTLEIQRTEQGDSAMYLCASAEGRGRNEKLFFGSGTQLSVL.

The V call is TRBV28, the J call TRBJ2-6; TRBD1 matches 8 bases. This CDR3 contains 15 residues. Germline lookup yields CDR1 MDHEN and CDR2 SYDVKM. V shed 6 bases and J 0 bases; nucleotides not matched to a gene: 1. The DNA for the CDR3 is TGTGCCAGCAGGGACAGGGTCTCTGGGGCCAACGTCCTGACTTTC. It encodes CASRDRVSGANVLTF.

The chain uses TRBV7-8 and TRBJ1-5, with a tentative D call TRBD1 (5 bases). V lost 2 bases to trimming and J lost 4 bases, with 12 bases between them. This CDR3 contains 15 residues. CDR1 SGHVS and CDR2 FQNEAQ come from the germline V gene. The CDR3 is CASSLKPGMNQPQHF. In DNA form, the CDR3 reads TGTGCCAGCAGCTTAAAGCCAGGGATGAATCAGCCCCAGCATTTT.

V gene TRBV5-1 combines with J gene TRBJ2-1, with D maybe TRBD1 (5 bases). Germline CDR1 reads SGHRS; CDR2 reads YFSETQ. The ends were cut back, 4 bases at V and 0 bases at J, with 11 bases in the middle. This CDR3 contains 15 residues. The CDR3 here is CASSLDSSSYNEQFF. CDR3 bases: TGCGCCAGCAGCCTCGACAGTAGCTCCTACAATGAGCAGTTCTTC.

The rearrangement links TRBV5-6 to TRBJ2-2, with D perhaps TRBD1 (5 bases). V shed 2 bases and J shed 2 bases, with 7 bases lying between them. CDR1 SGHDT and CDR2 YYEEEE come from the germline V gene. CDR3 length: 14 residues. CDR3 sequence reads: CASSLGVNTGELFF. Written as DNA, the CDR3 is TGTGCCAGCAGCTTAGGGGTTAACACCGGGGAGCTGTTTTTT.

This clone turned up a few times. The CDR3 is CASSVDRKETQYF. Here the CDR3 DNA reads TGTGCCAGCAGCGTAGACAGGAAAGAGACCCAGTACTTC. This chain links TRBV5-6 with TRBJ2-5; D possibly corresponds to TRBD1 (6 bases). The CDR3 spans 13 residues. The germline V gene has CDR1 SGHDT and CDR2 YYEEEE. Trimming took 4 bases from V and 3 from J, leaving 10 bases between them. The complete variable domain, with remaining parts taken from reference TRBV5-6 and TRBJ2-5, reads DAGVTQSPTHLIKTRGQQVTLRCSPKSGHDTVSWYQQALGQGPQFIFQYYEEEERQRGNFPDRFSGHQFPNYSSELNVNALLLGDSALYLCASSVDRKETQYFGPGTRLLVL.

The genes are TRBV11-2 and TRBJ2-3; no definite D call. V gave up 8 bases and J gave up 6 bases, with 12 bases separating them. The CDR3 loop spans 12 amino acids. Germline-derived CDR1 and CDR2 are SGHAT and FQNNGV. The CDR3 loop reads CASSANGDTQYF. The CDR3 DNA follows: TGTGCCAGCTCCGCCAACGGGGATACGCAGTATTTT. Combining the CDR3 with reference TRBV11-2 and TRBJ2-3 gives the whole variable domain EAGVAQSPRYKIIEKRQSVAFWCNPISGHATLYWYQQILGQGPKLLIQFQNNGVVDDSQLPKDRFSAERLKGVDSTLKIQPAKLEDSAVYLCASSANGDTQYFGPGTRLTVL.

The chain has TRBV7-8 and TRBJ1-1; tentative D call: TRBD1 (6 bases). Between the trimmed V and J ends, which lost 8 bases and 1 base, there was a span of 14 bases. Germline loops: CDR1 SGHVS, CDR2 FQNEAQ. This CDR3 spans 14 amino acids. Written as DNA, the CDR3 is TGTGCCAGCGGTTTAGGGGGGGGGAACACTGAAGCTTTCTTT. The encoded protein is CASGLGGGNTEAFF.

J is TRBJ2-1 and V is TRBV5-1, with TRBD2 matching over 10 bases. The junction had 6 bases not matched to a gene; V was cut back by 2 bases and J by 4 bases. Germline lookup yields CDR1 SGHRS and CDR2 YFSETQ. This CDR3 is built from 16 residues. The DNA for the CDR3 is TGCGCCAGCAGCTTAACTCTAGCGGGAGTATACAATGAGCAGTTCTTC. Amino acid sequence: CASSLTLAGVYNEQFF.

The J gene is TRBJ2-2, the V gene TRBV5-5; 8 bases match TRBD1. The CDR3 covers 15 residues. Germline values: CDR1 SGHKS, CDR2 YYEKEE (reference sequence). V lost 3 bases, J lost 6 bases, and 7 bases stayed unmatched. The CDR3 region has the DNA TGTGCCAGCAGCTGGACAGGGTTCGGAGCCGGGGAGCTGTTTTTT. Translating gives CASSWTGFGAGELFF.

This clone was picked up one time. One junction end does not reproduce the germline sequence, and a read error may be involved. The chain is built from TRBV5-1 and TRBJ2-3; 8 bases map to TRBD2. Germline V gives CDR1 SGHRS, CDR2 YFSETQ. This CDR3 has 15 residues. The CDR3 bases are TGCGCCAGCAGCTTGGGAGCGGGAGAAGTAGATATGCAGTATTTT. The encoded protein is CASSLGAGEVDMQYF.

The V and J genes are TRBV28 and TRBJ1-5, with D possibly being TRBD1 (5 bases). The CDR3 has 16 amino acids. Trimming took off 1 base at V and 0 bases at J, with 10 bases between the two ends. Per germline, CDR1 MDHEN and CDR2 SYDVKM. The CDR3 is CASSLFRALSNQPQHF. Written as DNA, the CDR3 is TGTGCCAGCAGTTTATTCAGGGCCCTTAGCAATCAGCCCCAGCATTTT. Full variable domain (outside the CDR3, taken from reference TRBV28 and TRBJ1-5): DVKVTQSSRYLVKRTGEKVFLECVQDMDHENMFWYRQDPGLGLRLIYFSYDVKMKEKGDIPEGYSVSREKKERFSLILESASTNQTSMYLCASSLFRALSNQPQHFGDGTRLSIL.